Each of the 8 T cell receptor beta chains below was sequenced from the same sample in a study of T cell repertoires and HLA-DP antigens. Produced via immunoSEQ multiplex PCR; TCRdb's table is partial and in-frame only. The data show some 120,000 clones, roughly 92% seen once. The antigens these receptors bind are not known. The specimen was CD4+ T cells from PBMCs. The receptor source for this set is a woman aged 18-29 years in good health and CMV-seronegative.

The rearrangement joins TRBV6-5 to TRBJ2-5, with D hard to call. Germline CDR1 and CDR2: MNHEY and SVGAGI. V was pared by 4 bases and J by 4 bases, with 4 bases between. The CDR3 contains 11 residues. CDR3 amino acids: CASSFRETQYF. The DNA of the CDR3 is TGTGCCAGCAGTTTCAGAGAGACCCAGTACTTC.

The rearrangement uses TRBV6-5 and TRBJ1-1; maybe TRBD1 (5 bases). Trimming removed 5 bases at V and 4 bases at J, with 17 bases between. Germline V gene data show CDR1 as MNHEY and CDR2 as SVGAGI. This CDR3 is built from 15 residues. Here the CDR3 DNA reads TGTGCCAGCAGTCCTCATGGGGCGGAGGGCACTGAAGCTTTCTTT. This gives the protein CASSPHGAEGTEAFF.

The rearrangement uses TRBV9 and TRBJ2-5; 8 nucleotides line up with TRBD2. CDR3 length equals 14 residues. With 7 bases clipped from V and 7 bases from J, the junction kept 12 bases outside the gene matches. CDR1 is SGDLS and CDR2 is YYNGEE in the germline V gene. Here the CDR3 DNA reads TGTGCCAGCGGGGAGCGGGAGCCAGTAGGGACCCAGTACTTC. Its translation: CASGEREPVGTQYF.

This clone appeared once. As DNA, the CDR3 is TGTGCCAGCAGTGACCCAGGAAACACCGGGGAGCTGTTTTTT. As protein: CASSDPGNTGELFF. The rearrangement links TRBV6-1 to TRBJ2-2; D remains ambiguous. Germline values: CDR1 MNHNS, CDR2 SASEGT. The CDR3 consists of 14 residues. The ends were cut back, 3 bases at V and 2 bases at J, with 7 bases in the middle.

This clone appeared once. CDR3 coding DNA: TGTGCCAGTAGTATGGGGATTCGGGGGGTCAGCAATCAGCCCCAGCATTTT. It translates to CASSMGIRGVSNQPQHF. The chain uses TRBV19 and TRBJ1-5, with D tentatively TRBD1 (5 bases). Germline assignment: CDR1 LNHDA and CDR2 SQIVND (reference sequence). CDR3 length: 17 residues. Trimming took off 3 bases at V and 1 base at J, with 16 bases between the two ends.

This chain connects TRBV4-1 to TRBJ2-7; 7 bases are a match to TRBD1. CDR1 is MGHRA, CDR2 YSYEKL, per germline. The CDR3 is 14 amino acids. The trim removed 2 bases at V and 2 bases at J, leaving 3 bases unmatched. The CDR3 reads CASSQPGQTYEQYF. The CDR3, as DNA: TGCGCCAGCAGCCAACCGGGACAGACCTACGAGCAGTACTTC.

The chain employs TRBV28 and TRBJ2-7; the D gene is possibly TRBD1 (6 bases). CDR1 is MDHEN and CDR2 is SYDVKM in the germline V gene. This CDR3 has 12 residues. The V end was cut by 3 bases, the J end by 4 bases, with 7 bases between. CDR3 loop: CASSFQGYEQYV. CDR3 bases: TGTGCCAGCAGTTTCCAGGGGTACGAGCAGTACGTC.

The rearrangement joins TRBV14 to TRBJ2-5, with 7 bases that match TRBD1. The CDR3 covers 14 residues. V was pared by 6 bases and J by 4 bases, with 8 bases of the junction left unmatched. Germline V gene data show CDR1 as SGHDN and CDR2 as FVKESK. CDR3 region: CASRRTGAGETQYF. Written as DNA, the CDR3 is TGTGCCAGCAGACGAACAGGGGCGGGAGAGACCCAGTACTTC. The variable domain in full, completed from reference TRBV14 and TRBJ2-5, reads EAGVTQFPSHSVIEKGQTVTLRCDPISGHDNLYWYRRVMGKEIKFLLHFVKESKQDESGMPNNRFLAERTGGTYSTLKVQPAELEDSGVYFCASRRTGAGETQYFGPGTRLLVL.